This entry lists 21 T cell receptor beta chains sequenced from one sample in a study of shared clonotypes between healthy human individuals. Method: immunoSEQ multiplex PCR; TCRdb's copy keeps in-frame clones and lacks some. The sample includes some 1,400,000 clones, roughly 97% seen only once; the top ten take about 1.2%. The sequenced sample consisted of naive CD4+ T cells sorted from blood. The subset denotes: CD45RA+ positively selected. Source of these receptors: a man under 40 in good health.

This clone has just one count. The chain joins TRBV7-2 to TRBJ2-1, with a tentative D call TRBD2 (6 bases). The CDR3 covers 16 residues. The V and J ends lost 1 base and 2 bases respectively, with 12 bases between them. In germline, CDR1 is SGHTA, CDR2 FQGNSA. In nucleotides, the CDR3 is TGTGCCAGCAGCTTAGTGGTTGCTAGCGCCTACAATGAGCAGTTCTTC. Translation gives CASSLVVASAYNEQFF.

V is TRBV18 and J is TRBJ1-5; 8 positions agree with TRBD1. Trimming took 6 bases from V and 7 from J; bases not matched to a gene: 11. Germline CDR1 and CDR2: KGHSH and LQKENI. This CDR3 spans 15 amino acids. CDR3 sequence: CASSPTRGLRQPQHF. DNA of the CDR3: TGTGCCAGCTCCCCAACCAGGGGGCTTAGGCAGCCCCAGCATTTT. Using reference TRBV18 and TRBJ1-5 for the parts outside the CDR3, the full variable domain is NAGVMQNPRHLVRRRGQEARLRCSPMKGHSHVYWYRQLPEEGLKFMVYLQKENIIDESGMPKERFSAEFPKEGPSILRIQQVVRGDSAAYFCASSPTRGLRQPQHFGDGTRLSIL.

This clone appeared a single time. Different DNA sequences within this sample yield the same CDR3. The rearrangement uses TRBV14 and TRBJ2-1; the D gene could be TRBD1 or TRBD2 (5 bases each). V gave up 1 base and J gave up 8 bases, with 9 bases separating them. Germline assignment: CDR1 SGHDN and CDR2 FVKESK. The CDR3 consists of 13 residues. CDR3 region: CASSQVRGHEQFF. CDR3 bases: TGTGCCAGCAGCCAAGTGAGGGGACATGAGCAGTTCTTC.

The rearrangement links TRBV9 to TRBJ1-2; D remains unclear. The CDR3 contains 13 residues. Trimming left V 6 bases short and J 0 bases short, with 9 bases between. Germline-derived CDR1 and CDR2 are SGDLS and YYNGEE. The CDR3 region is CASTRDSNYGYTF. The CDR3 region has the DNA TGTGCCAGCACCAGAGACTCTAACTATGGCTACACCTTC.

The J gene is TRBJ2-3, the V gene TRBV18; TRBD1 agrees at 7 bases. The CDR3 runs 16 residues. Germline V CDR1 and CDR2: KGHSH, LQKENI. J was trimmed by 1 base and V by 4 bases; bases with no gene match: 8. The CDR3 bases are TGTGCCAGCTCACTCCGGGACAGAATCCGCACAGATACGCAGTATTTT. Protein product: CASSLRDRIRTDTQYF. Full variable domain (remainder filled in from reference TRBV18 and TRBJ2-3): NAGVMQNPRHLVRRRGQEARLRCSPMKGHSHVYWYRQLPEEGLKFMVYLQKENIIDESGMPKERFSAEFPKEGPSILRIQQVVRGDSAAYFCASSLRDRIRTDTQYFGPGTRLTVL.

The genes are TRBV10-2 and TRBJ1-4; D unclear. Between the trimmed V and J ends, which lost 2 bases and 6 bases, there was a span of 4 bases. This CDR3 has 12 residues. The germline gives CDR1 WSHSY, CDR2 SAAADI. CDR3 amino acids: CASSEPDEKLFF. CDR3 in DNA: TGCGCCAGCAGTGAGCCGGATGAAAAACTGTTTTTT.

V usage is TRBV10-3 and J usage is TRBJ2-7; 8 bases are a match to TRBD1. Germline V lookup: CDR1 ENHRY, CDR2 SYGVKD. V trimming: 6 bases; J trimming: 3 bases; junction bases outside the gene matches: 1. This CDR3 has 12 amino acids. DNA for the CDR3: TGTGCCATCAGGGGGACAGGCTACGAGCAGTACTTC. Residues: CAIRGTGYEQYF.

The rearrangement links TRBV5-6 to TRBJ2-3; no clear D. The ends were cut back, 2 bases at V and 2 bases at J, with 12 bases in the middle. Germline V gene data show CDR1 as SGHDT and CDR2 as YYEEEE. The CDR3 has 15 amino acids. The CDR3 nucleotides are TGTGCCAGCAGCTTATTAGGTGGGGACACAGATACGCAGTATTTT. This sequence encodes CASSLLGGDTDTQYF.

The V and J genes are TRBV18 and TRBJ2-5; tentative D call: TRBD2 (5 bases). The CDR3 totals 14 residues. Trimming left V 0 bases short and J 4 bases short, with 9 bases between. Germline lookup yields CDR1 KGHSH and CDR2 LQKENI. The chain's CDR3 is CASSPPSSPETQYF. As DNA, the CDR3 is TGTGCCAGCTCACCACCGTCTAGCCCAGAGACCCAGTACTTC. The whole variable domain, remainder taken from reference TRBV18 and TRBJ2-5, is NAGVMQNPRHLVRRRGQEARLRCSPMKGHSHVYWYRQLPEEGLKFMVYLQKENIIDESGMPKERFSAEFPKEGPSILRIQQVVRGDSAAYFCASSPPSSPETQYFGPGTRLLVL.

The chain has TRBV19 and TRBJ1-2; 8 bases line up with TRBD1. The V segment lost 7 bases and the J segment 14 bases; nucleotides outside the gene matches: 12. CDR3 size: 12 residues. The germline V gene has CDR1 LNHDA and CDR2 SQIVND (reference sequence). This CDR3 is CASTLAGGMYTF. The CDR3 DNA reads TGTGCCAGTACATTGGCAGGGGGCATGTATACCTTC.

V usage is TRBV6-6 and J usage is TRBJ2-6, with a weak D call TRBD1 (6 bases). The CDR3 spans 15 residues. From germline, CDR1 is MNHNY and CDR2 SVGAGI (reference sequence). V shed 6 bases and J shed 4 bases, with 13 bases lying between them. Here the CDR3 reads CASSDRGSGANVLTF. CDR3 nucleotide sequence: TGTGCCAGCAGCGATAGGGGGTCCGGGGCCAACGTCCTGACTTTC.

This CDR3 is CASRNRDPWRETQYF. CDR3 sequence (DNA): TGTGCCAGCAGGAACCGGGACCCCTGGCGAGAGACCCAGTACTTC. The rearrangement links TRBV7-8 to TRBJ2-5; D may correspond to TRBD1 or TRBD2 (5 bases each). Trimming took 6 bases from V and 4 from J, leaving 18 bases between them. CDR3 size: 15 residues. Per the germline V gene, CDR1 is SGHVS and CDR2 is FQNEAQ.

This clone was seen just once. This chain uses TRBV5-5 with TRBJ2-2; possible D gene TRBD1, 5 bases. Germline assignment: CDR1 SGHKS and CDR2 YYEKEE (reference sequence). V gave up 4 bases and J gave up 7 bases, with 14 bases separating them. The CDR3 has 14 amino acids. CDR3 sequence reads: CASSASPGIGELFF. The CDR3 DNA sequence: TGTGCCAGCAGCGCCTCCCCAGGGATCGGGGAGCTGTTTTTT.

This chain uses TRBV29-1 with TRBJ2-1; D gene unclear. CDR3 length: 13 residues. Trimming stripped 5 bases from V and 5 bases from J, with 13 bases between. Germline V gives CDR1 SQVTM, CDR2 ANQGSEA. The CDR3: CSVRALFDNEQFF. The CDR3, as DNA: TGCAGCGTTCGCGCCCTATTCGACAATGAGCAGTTCTTC.

J is TRBJ2-7 and V is TRBV5-1; the match to TRBD2 covers 9 bases. The CDR3 has 15 residues. V trimming: 1 base; J trimming: 4 bases; junction bases outside the gene matches: 6. In germline, CDR1 is SGHRS, CDR2 YFSETQ. This chain's CDR3 is CASSLPAGGIYEQYF. The CDR3 coding sequence is TGCGCCAGCAGCTTGCCGGCGGGAGGGATATACGAGCAGTACTTC.

V gene TRBV29-1 combines with J gene TRBJ1-3; TRBD1 matches 8 bases. V was clipped by 5 bases and J by 4 bases; unmatched bases: 10. Germline CDR1 SQVTM, CDR2 ANQGSEA. CDR3 length equals 15 residues. CDR3 loop: CSVRHRGSLGNTIYF. CDR3 sequence (DNA): TGCAGCGTTCGGCACAGGGGGAGCCTCGGAAACACCATATATTTT.

V is TRBV11-2 and J is TRBJ2-6; D perhaps matches TRBD1 (6 bases). Germline V lookup: CDR1 SGHAT, CDR2 FQNNGV. V was pared by 2 bases and J by 0 bases, with 14 bases between. The CDR3 contains 18 residues. The CDR3 region has the DNA TGTGCCAGCAGCTTATGGATTGGGGGCGGCTCTGGGGCCAACGTCCTGACTTTC. Translated, it gives CASSLWIGGGSGANVLTF.

V is TRBV6-1 and J is TRBJ1-2, with D tentatively TRBD1 (5 bases). The CDR3 consists of 12 residues. Trimming stripped 7 bases from V and 5 bases from J, with 11 bases between. Germline assignment: CDR1 MNHNS and CDR2 SASEGT. The CDR3: CASTETAYGYTF. As DNA, the CDR3 is TGTGCCAGCACCGAGACAGCGTATGGCTACACCTTC.

The chain combines TRBV6-5 with TRBJ2-2, with a possible D match to TRBD2 (5 bases). The CDR3 sequence is 15 residues long. Trimming shortened V by 2 bases and J by 7 bases, and 14 bases separated the two germline ends. In germline, CDR1 is MNHEY, CDR2 SVGAGI. The CDR3 region has the DNA TGTGCCAGCAGTTACCGACTATACCCCTACGGGGAGCTGTTTTTT. This sequence encodes CASSYRLYPYGELFF.

The rearrangement links TRBV5-1 to TRBJ1-1; 7 bases are shared with TRBD1. V was pared by 4 bases and J by 8 bases, with 8 bases of the junction left unmatched. Germline V gene lookup returns CDR1 SGHRS and CDR2 YFSETQ. This CDR3 spans 13 amino acids. In DNA form, the CDR3 reads TGCGCCAGCAGCCTCAACAGGGGATTGGAAGCTTTCTTT. Protein sequence: CASSLNRGLEAFF.

This clone was counted once. The J gene is TRBJ2-1, the V gene TRBV4-3, with D maybe TRBD1 (5 bases). The CDR3 runs to 16 residues. Germline CDR1 and CDR2: LGHNA and YSLEER. V was clipped by 0 bases and J by 9 bases, with 18 bases between them. In DNA form, the CDR3 reads TGCGCCAGCAGCCAAGAATATAGGCAGGGATTCGCTGAGCAGTTCTTC. Amino acid sequence: CASSQEYRQGFAEQFF.